The 3 T cell receptor beta chains in this list originate from one sample, sequenced in a study of Graves' ophthalmopathy and Graves' hyperthyroidism. The authors amplified TCR beta CDR3 regions, and they did so from RNA transcripts for repertoire sequencing. HTBI primers were used in a first-round RT-PCR, which preceded a second-round multiplex PCR. TCRdb reprocessed the multiplex PCR reads with MiXCR, giving one entry per CDR3 protein. Among about 480,000 distinct CDR3 sequences, about an eighth were seen once, and the ten largest hold over 7.5%. Sequencing was done on a sample of blood. The source of these receptors is a woman in her 30s with Graves' ophthalmopathy.

This clonotype was picked up many times. The chain's CDR3 is CASSVALPSNQPQHF. DNA of the CDR3: TGTGCCAGTAGTGTCGCACTCCCGAGCAATCAGCCCCAGCATTTT. V usage is TRBV19 and J usage is TRBJ1-5; D is unclear. The CDR3 covers 15 residues. Germline V lookup: CDR1 LNHDA, CDR2 SQIVND (reference sequence). V gave up 5 bases and J gave up 1 base, with 12 bases separating them.

This clonotype showed up many times. This chain links TRBV28 with TRBJ2-7, with D uncertain. Trimming removed 2 bases from V and 6 bases from J, with 11 bases in between. Germline assignment: CDR1 MDHEN and CDR2 SYDVKM. The CDR3 extends over 13 amino acids. The CDR3 region has the DNA TGTGCCAGCAGTTTAGGGCCCGCCTCCGAGCAGTACTTC. The encoded protein is CASSLGPASEQYF.

This clonotype was counted ten times or more. J is TRBJ1-2 and V is TRBV12-3 or TRBV12-4, with 7 bases that match TRBD1. The CDR3 has 19 residues. The V gene end was trimmed by 4 bases and the J gene end by 8 bases; junction bases not matched to a gene: 25. This CDR3 is CASSSDHNTRGQAGRGYTF. CDR3 coding DNA: TGTGCCAGCAGTTCTGACCACAATACCCGAGGACAGGCCGGCAGGGGCTACACCTTC.